This T cell receptor beta chain derives from a study of blood T cell repertoires in COVID-19. Study as a whole: T cells, B-cell-depleted T cells, or PBMCs provided the cDNA or gDNA that served as material.

Using immunoSEQ multiplex PCR, the repertoire was profiled, and TCRdb retains in-frame clones only, with some absent. The sample has hundreds of thousands of clones; roughly 90% are singletons. Trimming cost V 3 bases and J 4 bases, with 9 bases left between them. The CDR3 loop spans 13 amino acids. Participant reports of clinical history set cohort assignment. Sequenced: PBMCs or T cells enriched from blood (not recorded which). The TCR comes from a man in his 60s who had recovered from COVID-19. The chain carries TRBV12-3 or TRBV12-4 and TRBJ1-2; D ambiguous. The CDR3 region is CASSFGTSYGYTF. The CDR3 DNA reads TGTGCCAGCAGTTTCGGTACGTCCTATGGCTACACCTTC.